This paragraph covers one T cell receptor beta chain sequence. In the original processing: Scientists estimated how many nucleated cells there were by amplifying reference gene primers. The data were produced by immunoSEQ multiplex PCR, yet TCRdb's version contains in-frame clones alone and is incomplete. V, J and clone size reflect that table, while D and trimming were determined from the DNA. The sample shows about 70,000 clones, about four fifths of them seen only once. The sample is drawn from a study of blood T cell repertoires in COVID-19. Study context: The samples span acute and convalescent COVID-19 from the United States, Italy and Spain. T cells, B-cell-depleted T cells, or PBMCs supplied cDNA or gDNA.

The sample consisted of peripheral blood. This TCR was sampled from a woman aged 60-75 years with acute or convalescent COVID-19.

CDR3: CASSVSTQYF. DNA for the CDR3: TGTGCCAGCAGCGTATCCACCCAGTACTTC. The chain employs TRBV7-9 and TRBJ2-5, with D hard to call. The ends were cut back, 5 bases at V and 8 bases at J, with 6 bases in the middle. The germline V gene has CDR1 SEHNR and CDR2 FQNEAQ (reference sequence). The CDR3 has 10 amino acids.